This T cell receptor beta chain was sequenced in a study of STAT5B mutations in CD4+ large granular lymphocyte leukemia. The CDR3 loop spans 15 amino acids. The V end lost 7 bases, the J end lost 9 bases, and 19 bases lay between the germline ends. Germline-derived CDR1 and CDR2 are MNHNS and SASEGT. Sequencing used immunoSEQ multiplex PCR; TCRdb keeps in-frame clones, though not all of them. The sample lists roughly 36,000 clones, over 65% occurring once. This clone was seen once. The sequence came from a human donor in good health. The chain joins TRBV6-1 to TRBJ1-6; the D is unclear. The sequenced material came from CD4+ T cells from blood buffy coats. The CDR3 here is CASTPKEHKSSPLHF. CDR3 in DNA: TGTGCCAGCACCCCTAAGGAACATAAGAGTTCACCCCTCCACTTT.